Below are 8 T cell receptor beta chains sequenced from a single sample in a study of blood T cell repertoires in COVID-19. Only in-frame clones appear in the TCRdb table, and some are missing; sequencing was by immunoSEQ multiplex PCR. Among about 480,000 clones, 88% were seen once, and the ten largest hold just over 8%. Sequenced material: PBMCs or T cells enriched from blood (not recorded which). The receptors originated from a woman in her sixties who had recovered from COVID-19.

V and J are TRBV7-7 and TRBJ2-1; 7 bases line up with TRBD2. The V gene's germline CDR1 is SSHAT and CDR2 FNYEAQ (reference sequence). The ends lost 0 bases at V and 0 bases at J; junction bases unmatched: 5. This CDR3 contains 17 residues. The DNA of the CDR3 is TGTGCCAGCAGCTTAGCTCCCGGGGGGAACTCCTACAATGAGCAGTTCTTC. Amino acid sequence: CASSLAPGGNSYNEQFF.

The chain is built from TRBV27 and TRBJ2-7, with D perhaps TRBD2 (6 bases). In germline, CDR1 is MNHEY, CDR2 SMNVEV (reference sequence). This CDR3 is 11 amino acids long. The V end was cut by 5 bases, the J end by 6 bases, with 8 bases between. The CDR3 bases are TGTGCCAGCAGTCACGGGGGCGAGCAGTACTTC. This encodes CASSHGGEQYF.

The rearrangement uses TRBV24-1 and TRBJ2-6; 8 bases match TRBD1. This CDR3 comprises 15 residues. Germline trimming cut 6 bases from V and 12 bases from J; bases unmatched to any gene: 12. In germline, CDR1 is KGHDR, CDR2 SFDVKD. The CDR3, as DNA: TGTGCCACCAGTCCCCGCCCGGGACAGGAGTCCGTCCTGACTTTC. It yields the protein CATSPRPGQESVLTF.

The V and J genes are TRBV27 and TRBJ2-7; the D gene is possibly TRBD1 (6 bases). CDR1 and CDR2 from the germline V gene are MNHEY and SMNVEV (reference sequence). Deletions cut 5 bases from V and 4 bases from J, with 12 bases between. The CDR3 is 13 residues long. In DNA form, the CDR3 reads TGTGCCAGCAGTCCCGGAACAGGGTACGAGCAGTACTTC. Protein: CASSPGTGYEQYF.

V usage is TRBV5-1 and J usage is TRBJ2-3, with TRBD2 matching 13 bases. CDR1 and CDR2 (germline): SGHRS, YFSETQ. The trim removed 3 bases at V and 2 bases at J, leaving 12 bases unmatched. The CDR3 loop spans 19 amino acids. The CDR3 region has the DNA TGCGCCAGCAGCTATGCTCCTACCGGGACTAGCGGGGACACAGATACGCAGTATTTT. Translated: CASSYAPTGTSGDTDTQYF.

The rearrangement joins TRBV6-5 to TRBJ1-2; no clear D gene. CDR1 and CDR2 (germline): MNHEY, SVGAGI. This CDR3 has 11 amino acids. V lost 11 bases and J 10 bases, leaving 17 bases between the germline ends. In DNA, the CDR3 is TGTGCCGCGCGAAGTCTAGTGATCTACACCTTC. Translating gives CAARSLVIYTF.

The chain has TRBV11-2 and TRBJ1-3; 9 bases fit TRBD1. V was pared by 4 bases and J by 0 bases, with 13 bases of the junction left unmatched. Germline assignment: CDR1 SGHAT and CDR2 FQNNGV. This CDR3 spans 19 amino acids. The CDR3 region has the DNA TGTGCCAGCAGCTCTCTGAATCCGGGACAGGGAAGCTCTGGAAACACCATATATTTT. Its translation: CASSSLNPGQGSSGNTIYF.

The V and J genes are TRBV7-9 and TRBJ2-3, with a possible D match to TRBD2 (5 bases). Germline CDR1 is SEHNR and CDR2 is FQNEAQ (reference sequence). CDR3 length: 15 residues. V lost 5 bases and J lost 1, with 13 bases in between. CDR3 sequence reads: CASSDAGLGTDTQYF. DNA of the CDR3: TGTGCCAGCAGCGACGCTGGACTGGGCACAGATACGCAGTATTTT.